The 27 T cell receptor beta chains below all came from one sample that was sequenced in a study of T cell repertoires in cytomegalovirus infection. TCRdb independently ran MiXCR on the reads; one entry per CDR3 protein. The sample comprises about 530,000 distinct CDR3 sequences, roughly 29% of which are singletons, and around 13% rests with the top ten. What was sequenced was PBMCs. The receptors were gathered from a human donor in good health (CMV status not recorded). Some clones in this sample may be carry-over from other donors' samples.

This chain uses TRBV7-8 with TRBJ2-1; no reliable D call. Trimming removed 1 base at V and 6 bases at J, with 7 bases between. The CDR3 runs to 13 residues. Per the germline V gene, CDR1 is SGHVS and CDR2 is FQNEAQ. Written as DNA, the CDR3 is TGTGCCAGCAGCTTAGAATGGGGCAATGAGCAGTTCTTC. Translating it yields CASSLEWGNEQFF.

The chain has TRBV12-3 or TRBV12-4 and TRBJ2-7; D unclear. The CDR3 runs to 12 residues. V lost 5 bases, J lost 3 bases, and 8 bases lay in between. CDR3 coding DNA: TGTGCCAGCAGTACCAATCTCTACGAGCAGTACTTC. Its protein product is CASSTNLYEQYF.

This clonotype was seen more than once but under ten times. The rearrangement uses TRBV14 and TRBJ2-1; no clear D. Trimming pared 0 bases from V and 0 bases from J, leaving 15 bases between. Germline lookup yields CDR1 SGHDN and CDR2 FVKESK. The length of the CDR3 is 18 residues. CDR3 protein: CASSQEGWLLPSYNEQFF. DNA for the CDR3: TGTGCCAGCAGCCAAGAAGGCTGGCTCCTCCCCTCCTACAATGAGCAGTTCTTC.

This clonotype was observed a handful of times. CDR3 residues: CASRKEAGANQPQHF. The CDR3 region has the DNA TGTGCCAGCAGAAAAGAGGCAGGGGCTAATCAGCCCCAGCATTTT. V and J are TRBV12-3 or TRBV12-4 and TRBJ1-5; D perhaps matches TRBD1 (6 bases). Deletions cut 6 bases from V and 4 bases from J, with 16 bases between. This CDR3 comprises 15 residues.

This clonotype was seen a few times. This chain links TRBV20-1 with TRBJ2-5, with 9 nucleotides matching TRBD2. V shed 6 bases, J shed 4 bases, and the junction held 15 bases outside the gene matches. This CDR3 has 16 residues. Looked up from germline, CDR1 is DFQATT and CDR2 is SNEGSKA (reference sequence). CDR3 nucleotide sequence: TGCAGTGCCCAGCCTCCCTTAGCGGGAGAAGGAGAGACCCAGTACTTC. The encoded protein is CSAQPPLAGEGETQYF.

The table lists this clonotype with a few counts. The chain couples TRBV6-1 to TRBJ2-7, with 7 bases identical to TRBD2. The CDR3 covers 14 residues. J lost 3 bases, V lost 6 bases, and 8 bases had no gene match. Germline V gene lookup returns CDR1 MNHNS and CDR2 SASEGT. The chain's CDR3 is CASRDRVAGYEQYV. Here the CDR3 DNA reads TGTGCCAGCAGGGATCGAGTAGCGGGCTACGAGCAGTACGTC.

CDR3 nucleotide sequence: TGCGCCAGCAGCTTGCGAGCTGGAATAAGCTCACCCCTCCACTTT. Translating it yields CASSLRAGISSPLHF. The chain combines TRBV5-1 with TRBJ1-6; D is unclear. The CDR3 loop spans 15 amino acids. Germline V gene lookup returns CDR1 SGHRS and CDR2 YFSETQ. The V gene lost 1 base and the J gene lost 10 bases, with 15 bases spanning the gap.

This clonotype showed up many times. J is TRBJ2-3 and V is TRBV7-8; D is unclear. Germline values: CDR1 SGHVS, CDR2 FQNEAQ. CDR3 length equals 14 residues. V dropped 1 base and J dropped 2 bases, with 7 bases sitting between them. CDR3 sequence: CASSLGSNTDTQYF. The CDR3 nucleotides are TGTGCCAGCAGCTTAGGGTCAAACACAGATACGCAGTATTTT.

This clonotype was seen only a few times. The chain has TRBV7-6 and TRBJ2-5; no firm D call. This CDR3 region has 14 residues. V lost 5 bases and J lost 0, with 10 bases in between. Germline V gene data show CDR1 as SGHVS and CDR2 as FNYEAQ. The CDR3 region is CASSLLTNQETQYF. The CDR3 DNA sequence: TGTGCCAGCAGCCTGCTGACAAACCAAGAGACCCAGTACTTC. Variable domain in full (rest from reference TRBV7-6 and TRBJ2-5): GAGVSQSPRYKVTKRGQDVALRCDPISGHVSLYWYRQALGQGPEFLTYFNYEAQQDKSGLPNDRFSAERPEGSISTLTIQRTEQRDSAMYRCASSLLTNQETQYFGPGTRLLVL.

V is TRBV19 and J is TRBJ2-2; 8 bases map to TRBD1. This CDR3 is 13 amino acids long. The germline V gene encodes CDR1 LNHDA and CDR2 SQIVND (reference sequence). V gave up 6 bases and J gave up 7 bases; unmatched junction bases: 4. The CDR3 sequence: CASRQGVIGELFF. CDR3 in DNA: TGTGCCAGTAGACAGGGGGTTATCGGGGAGCTGTTTTTT.

This clonotype has only a few counts. The CDR3: CASSMGARTDNTEAFF. The CDR3 coding sequence is TGTGCCAGCAGTATGGGTGCCAGGACAGATAACACTGAAGCTTTCTTT. The V gene is TRBV11-3, the J gene TRBJ1-1, with D possibly TRBD1 on 6 matching bases. V shed 6 bases and J shed 2 bases, with 19 bases lying between them. Germline loops: CDR1 SGHNT, CDR2 YENEEA. The CDR3 is 16 amino acids.

This clonotype has more than one count but fewer than ten. Written as DNA, the CDR3 is TGTGCCAGCAGTGATAGGGAGGGCCCCTACGAGCAGTACTTC. Amino acids: CASSDREGPYEQYF. The chain combines TRBV6-1 with TRBJ2-7; 7 bases map to TRBD2. CDR1 and CDR2 from the germline V gene are MNHNS and SASEGT. V gave up 3 bases and J gave up 2 bases; unmatched junction bases: 4. This CDR3 has 14 residues.

The J gene is TRBJ2-7, the V gene TRBV5-1; perhaps TRBD1 as D (6 bases). The germline CDR1 and CDR2 sequences are SGHRS and YFSETQ. V gave up 8 bases and J gave up 2 bases, with 14 bases separating them. CDR3 length equals 13 residues. The CDR3 DNA is TGCGCCAGACCGAGGGGGTCTCCCTACGAGCAGTACGTC. Amino acids: CARPRGSPYEQYV.

This clonotype was seen ten or more times. The V and J genes are TRBV28 and TRBJ1-2; 7 nucleotides align to TRBD1. The CDR3 is 16 amino acids. The V gene end was trimmed by 3 bases and the J gene end by 4 bases; junction bases not matched to a gene: 11. From germline, CDR1 is MDHEN and CDR2 SYDVKM. CDR3 loop: CASSLGMTGRGYGYTF. The DNA for the CDR3 is TGTGCCAGCAGTTTGGGGATGACAGGGAGGGGCTATGGCTACACCTTC.

This clonotype was recorded a few times. The chain couples TRBV27 to TRBJ2-7, with D tentatively TRBD1 (5 bases). Germline V gives CDR1 MNHEY, CDR2 SMNVEV (reference sequence). V was clipped by 5 bases and J by 1 base, with 18 bases between them. The CDR3 extends over 16 amino acids. CDR3 amino acids: CASSPYQGRGSYEQYF. CDR3 DNA sequence: TGTGCCAGCAGTCCATATCAGGGCCGAGGTTCCTACGAGCAGTACTTC.

DNA of the CDR3: TGCGCCAGCAGCACCATCACAGTGGAGAATGGCTACACCTTC. It encodes CASSTITVENGYTF. This chain links TRBV5-1 with TRBJ1-2; D unresolved. Germline CDR1 reads SGHRS; CDR2 reads YFSETQ. The V end lost 4 bases, the J end lost 6 bases, and 16 bases lay between the germline ends. The CDR3 spans 14 residues.

The CDR3 sequence is CASSPESPRETQYF. The CDR3 coding sequence is TGTGCCAGCTCACCAGAGAGCCCCAGGGAGACCCAGTACTTC. The chain has TRBV18 and TRBJ2-5; D remains ambiguous. The CDR3 is 14 amino acids. Germline assignment: CDR1 KGHSH and CDR2 LQKENI. Trimming left V 2 bases short and J 5 bases short, with 12 bases between. Full variable domain (missing parts from reference TRBV18 and TRBJ2-5): NAGVMQNPRHLVRRRGQEARLRCSPMKGHSHVYWYRQLPEEGLKFMVYLQKENIIDESGMPKERFSAEFPKEGPSILRIQQVVRGDSAAYFCASSPESPRETQYFGPGTRLLVL.

V gene TRBV6-6 combines with J gene TRBJ1-1; D is ambiguous. Germline assignment: CDR1 MNHNY and CDR2 SVGAGI (reference sequence). The CDR3 runs 14 residues. V was cut by 5 bases and J by 1 base, with 11 bases left in between. As DNA, the CDR3 is TGTGCCAGCAGTCGGACGGATGCGAACACTGAAGCTTTCTTT. Protein sequence: CASSRTDANTEAFF.

This clonotype was seen more than once but under ten times. V is TRBV5-1 and J is TRBJ2-4, with TRBD1 matching over 7 bases. The CDR3 length is 13 residues. From germline, CDR1 is SGHRS and CDR2 YFSETQ. V lost 4 bases, J lost 7 bases, and 5 bases stayed unmatched. CDR3 nucleotide sequence: TGCGCCAGCAGCACTGGGGACAGCAACATTCAGTACTTC. It yields the protein CASSTGDSNIQYF.

The table lists this clonotype with a few counts. V usage is TRBV4-3 and J usage is TRBJ2-7; TRBD2 agrees at 8 bases. The V gene's germline CDR1 is LGHNA and CDR2 YSLEER. The CDR3 extends over 14 amino acids. V was clipped by 2 bases and J by 4 bases; unmatched bases: 4. CDR3 residues: CASSQIAGRYEQYF. CDR3 sequence (DNA): TGCGCCAGCAGCCAAATAGCGGGAAGATACGAGCAGTACTTC.

This clonotype was found many times. This chain uses TRBV7-2 with TRBJ1-2, with TRBD1 matching over 8 bases. V lost 7 bases and J lost 6; bases outside the gene matches: 7. The CDR3 loop spans 13 amino acids. Germline-derived CDR1 and CDR2 are SGHTA and FQGNSA. The CDR3 DNA reads TGTGCCAGCAACTCCGGACAGGGCGATGGCTACACCTTC. It specifies CASNSGQGDGYTF.

This chain connects TRBV6-5 to TRBJ1-5; D unclear. The CDR3 runs 17 residues. CDR1 and CDR2 (germline): MNHEY, SVGAGI. Trimming removed 5 bases at V and 0 bases at J, with 17 bases between. CDR3: CASSTRLGGNSNQPQHF. Here the CDR3 DNA reads TGTGCCAGCAGTACTCGACTGGGCGGAAATAGCAATCAGCCCCAGCATTTT.

The CDR3 loop reads CATSDSDRGAYNEQFF. In DNA, the CDR3 is TGTGCCACCAGTGACTCGGACAGGGGGGCCTACAATGAGCAGTTCTTC. V and J are TRBV24-1 and TRBJ2-1, with 10 bases identical to TRBD1. V trimming: 4 bases; J trimming: 2 bases; junction bases outside the gene matches: 4. Per germline, CDR1 KGHDR and CDR2 SFDVKD. The CDR3 sequence is 16 residues long.

This clonotype was counted only a few times. The CDR3 reads CASSQESSSGIGEQFF. CDR3 bases: TGCGCCAGCAGCCAAGAGTCGTCTAGCGGGATTGGTGAGCAGTTCTTC. V is TRBV4-1 and J is TRBJ2-1; the match to TRBD2 covers 9 bases. This CDR3 is built from 16 residues. The V gene's germline CDR1 is MGHRA and CDR2 YSYEKL. Trimming cost V 0 bases and J 9 bases; bases outside gene matches: 9.

This clonotype was counted between two and nine times. The rearrangement uses TRBV28 and TRBJ2-7, with 7 bases matching TRBD2. CDR1 is MDHEN and CDR2 is SYDVKM in the germline V gene. The CDR3 has 17 residues. The V and J ends lost 4 bases and 4 bases, in that order; junction bases with no gene match: 16. CDR3 in DNA: TGTGCCAGCAGTTCCCCCCCCTCTAGCGGTGCGGCGTACGAGCAGTACTTC. This codes for CASSSPPSSGAAYEQYF.

This clonotype was seen at least ten times. V is TRBV28 and J is TRBJ1-4, with TRBD1 matching over 7 bases. The CDR3 sequence is 14 residues long. Per germline, CDR1 MDHEN and CDR2 SYDVKM. Losses at the gene ends were 2 bases for V and 7 bases for J; bases not matched to a gene: 4. In DNA, the CDR3 is TGTGCCAGCAGTTTAGAGGGGGCCGGTGAAAAACTGTTTTTT. Translating gives CASSLEGAGEKLFF.

The CDR3 spells CASSLLSTRVSYNEQFF. The CDR3 nucleotides are TGTGCCAGCAGCTTATTATCCACCAGAGTCTCCTACAATGAGCAGTTCTTC. The chain uses TRBV7-8 and TRBJ2-1; no clear D gene. CDR3 size: 17 residues. CDR1 is SGHVS, CDR2 FQNEAQ, per germline. Between the trimmed V and J ends, which lost 2 bases and 0 bases, there was a span of 14 bases.